Shown below are 28 T cell receptor beta chains from a single sample sequenced in a study of OX40 agonist ivuxolimab in advanced cancers. Measured with immunoSEQ multiplex PCR; TCRdb has only the in-frame clones, and not every one. Of about 26,000 clones listed, around 83% are singletons. The sample in question was CD4+ or CD8+ T cells sorted from blood, obtained in a trial of the OX40 agonist ivuxolimab. These receptors were obtained from an adult with an advanced solid tumor such as melanoma, head and neck, liver or kidney cancer.

This clone was seen just once. The V call is TRBV7-9, the J call TRBJ1-2; 8 bases are a match to TRBD1. CDR1 SEHNR and CDR2 FQNEAQ come from the germline V gene (reference sequence). With V trimmed by 1 base and J by 0 bases, 10 bases remained unmatched. The CDR3 length is 18 residues. The CDR3 here is CASSLGTRTGPTNYGYTF. DNA for the CDR3: TGTGCCAGCAGCTTAGGTACGCGGACAGGGCCCACTAACTATGGCTACACCTTC.

For this clone: One junction end does not reproduce the germline sequence, and a read error may be involved. The chain has TRBV27 and TRBJ2-1; 9 nucleotides align to TRBD2. CDR3 length: 14 amino acids. CDR1 is MNHEY and CDR2 is SMNVEV in the germline V gene (reference sequence). CDR3 sequence (DNA): TGTGCCACCCGGGGCGGGGGGGCCTATAATGAGCAGTTCTTC. Its translation: CATRGGGAYNEQFF.

CDR3 DNA sequence: TGCGCCAGCAGCCTTCTAGCGGGGGGGTACAATGAGCAGTTCTTC. Its protein is CASSLLAGGYNEQFF. The chain carries TRBV4-1 and TRBJ2-1; 12 nucleotides agree with TRBD2. Trimming removed 4 bases from V and 4 bases from J; junction bases left unmatched: 2. The length of the CDR3 is 15 residues. Germline-derived CDR1 and CDR2 are MGHRA and YSYEKL.

The rearrangement joins TRBV5-1 to TRBJ1-1; tentative D call: TRBD1 (5 bases). CDR1 SGHRS and CDR2 YFSETQ come from the germline V gene. This CDR3 is built from 13 residues. V was clipped by 4 bases and J by 4 bases, with 11 bases between them. The DNA of the CDR3 is TGCGCCAGCAGCAGTGGGGCGGGCACTGAAGCTTTCTTT. Protein sequence: CASSSGAGTEAFF. The full variable domain, rest sourced from reference TRBV5-1 and TRBJ1-1, is KAGVTQTPRYLIKTRGQQVTLSCSPISGHRSVSWYQQTPGQGLQFLFEYFSETQRNKGNFPGRFSGRQFSNSRSEMNVSTLELGDSALYLCASSSGAGTEAFFGQGTRLTVV.

The J gene is TRBJ2-7, the V gene TRBV13; 7 bases are a match to TRBD1. This CDR3 contains 14 residues. Germline assignment: CDR1 PRHDT and CDR2 FYEKMQ (reference sequence). Trimming took 5 bases from V and 1 from J; bases not matched to a gene: 5. The CDR3 loop reads CASSPGTASYEQYF. CDR3 nucleotides: TGTGCCAGCAGCCCCGGGACAGCATCCTACGAGCAGTACTTC.

The chain has TRBV27 and TRBJ1-5, with no clear D. The CDR3 totals 15 residues. V lost 3 bases, J lost 2 bases, and 11 bases lay in between. Germline assignment: CDR1 MNHEY and CDR2 SMNVEV (reference sequence). CDR3 in amino acids: CASSLAFLGNQPQHF. For the CDR3, the DNA is TGTGCCAGCAGTTTGGCCTTCTTGGGCAATCAGCCCCAGCATTTT.

This CDR3 is CASSFFSVQDYEQYF. CDR3 DNA: TGTGCCAGCAGCTTCTTTTCGGTTCAGGACTACGAGCAGTACTTC. This rearrangement joins TRBV7-9 to TRBJ2-7; D uncertain. The germline CDR1 and CDR2 sequences are SEHNR and FQNEAQ (reference sequence). CDR3 length equals 15 residues. V was shortened by 3 bases and J by 3 bases, with 15 bases between the two germline ends. Full variable domain (outside the CDR3, taken from reference TRBV7-9 and TRBJ2-7): DTGVSQNPRHKITKRGQNVTFRCDPISEHNRLYWYRQTLGQGPEFLTYFQNEAQLEKSRLLSDRFSAERPKGSFSTLEIQRTEQGDSAMYLCASSFFSVQDYEQYFGPGTRLTVT.

V and J are TRBV4-3 and TRBJ1-2, with D possibly matching TRBD1 (6 bases). The V gene's germline CDR1 is LGHNA and CDR2 YSLEER. CDR3 size: 15 residues. V was shortened by 1 base and J by 4 bases, with 13 bases between the two germline ends. CDR3 nucleotide sequence: TGCGCCAGCAGCCAAGGTCAGGACAGCCCCTATGGCTACACCTTC. Translating it yields CASSQGQDSPYGYTF.

The rearrangement links TRBV6-6 to TRBJ1-2, with 7 nucleotides matching TRBD1. From germline, CDR1 is MNHNY and CDR2 SVGAGI (reference sequence). V lost 4 bases to trimming and J lost 0 bases; unmatched junction nucleotides: 5. This CDR3 has 15 residues. Written as DNA, the CDR3 is TGTGCCAGCAGTTCCGGCAGGGGGGCTAACTATGGCTACACCTTC. Translated, it gives CASSSGRGANYGYTF.

The gene calls are TRBV15 and TRBJ2-5, with 8 bases matching TRBD2. J was trimmed by 7 bases and V by 0 bases; bases with no gene match: 16. This CDR3 has 18 residues. Germline CDR1 and CDR2: LNHNV and YYDKDF (reference sequence). CDR3 coding DNA: TGTGCCACCAGCAGAGATTCGGTCCTAGCGGGTTCCCGGGGGACCCAGTACTTC. Residues: CATSRDSVLAGSRGTQYF. The variable domain in full, completed from reference TRBV15 and TRBJ2-5, reads DAMVIQNPRYQVTQFGKPVTLSCSQTLNHNVMYWYQQKSSQAPKLLFHYYDKDFNNEADTPDNFQSRRPNTSFCFLDIRSPGLGDTAMYLCATSRDSVLAGSRGTQYFGPGTRLLVL.

This clone was counted a few times. The genes are TRBV13 and TRBJ2-7; TRBD1 matches 9 bases. The trim removed 5 bases at V and 6 bases at J, leaving 5 bases unmatched. The germline CDR1 and CDR2 sequences are PRHDT and FYEKMQ (reference sequence). The CDR3 has 13 amino acids. The CDR3 nucleotides read TGTGCCAGCAGCCCCGGGACAGGGTTCGAGCAGTACTTC. It yields the protein CASSPGTGFEQYF.

The chain joins TRBV6-5 to TRBJ1-1; possibly TRBD1 for D (5 bases). With 2 bases removed from V and 5 bases from J, the gap between germline ends came to 15 bases. Per the germline V gene, CDR1 is MNHEY and CDR2 is SVGAGI. The CDR3 loop spans 15 amino acids. The CDR3 reads CASSYGEGFRTEAFF. In nucleotides, the CDR3 is TGTGCCAGCAGTTACGGTGAGGGGTTCAGGACTGAAGCTTTCTTT.

V gene TRBV5-6 combines with J gene TRBJ2-7; 7 bases align to TRBD1. The CDR3 runs 16 residues. From germline, CDR1 is SGHDT and CDR2 YYEEEE. Unmatched junction bases numbered 15, after V lost 3 bases and J lost 6 bases. The CDR3 spells CASSSNLDRDDSEQYF. CDR3 DNA: TGTGCCAGCAGCTCTAACCTTGACAGGGACGATAGCGAGCAGTACTTC.

This sequence joins TRBV4-3 and TRBJ2-2; 8 bases fit TRBD2. CDR1 and CDR2 (germline): LGHNA, YSLEER. The CDR3 is 15 residues long. V gave up 4 bases and J gave up 5 bases; unmatched junction bases: 6. CDR3 nucleotide sequence: TGCGCCAGCAGCCCCGGGGTAGCGGGGACCGGGGAGCTGTTTTTT. Its protein is CASSPGVAGTGELFF.

The chain joins TRBV6-5 to TRBJ2-2; TRBD2 is a possible D gene (7 bases). Between the trimmed V and J ends, which lost 4 bases and 7 bases, there was a span of 19 bases. The CDR3 is 16 amino acids. CDR1 MNHEY and CDR2 SVGAGI come from the germline V gene. The CDR3 DNA reads TGTGCCAGCAGTTTGGGGGGGGCTTTTAGTTTCGGGGAGCTGTTTTTT. It encodes CASSLGGAFSFGELFF.

The genes are TRBV7-2 and TRBJ2-7; D may be TRBD1 (6 bases). V lost 3 bases and J lost 4, with 10 bases in between. From germline, CDR1 is SGHTA and CDR2 FQGNSA. There are 13 residues in the CDR3. The CDR3 spells CASSLNRVYEQYF. CDR3 coding DNA: TGTGCCAGCAGCTTGAACAGGGTATACGAGCAGTACTTC.

This clone occurred once. The rearrangement joins TRBV7-3 to TRBJ2-7; 8 nucleotides match TRBD1. This CDR3 spans 13 amino acids. Germline loops: CDR1 SGHTA, CDR2 FQGTGA. V shed 3 bases and J 3 bases; nucleotides not matched to a gene: 1. The CDR3 reads CASSFTGGYEQYF. CDR3 bases: TGTGCCAGCAGCTTCACAGGGGGCTACGAGCAGTACTTC. Full variable domain (rest looked up from reference TRBV7-3 and TRBJ2-7): GAGVSQTPSNKVTEKGKYVELRCDPISGHTALYWYRQSLGQGPEFLIYFQGTGAADDSGLPNDRFFAVRPEGSVSTLKIQRTERGDSAVYLCASSFTGGYEQYFGPGTRLTVT.

The table lists this clone with a few counts. This sequence joins TRBV27 and TRBJ2-7; 8 nucleotides match TRBD1. Trimming took 5 bases from V and 2 from J; bases not matched to a gene: 2. Germline V CDR1 and CDR2: MNHEY, SMNVEV (reference sequence). The CDR3 has 13 amino acids. The CDR3 coding sequence is TGTGCCAGCAGTGACAGGGGTCCCTACGAGCAGTACTTC. Amino acids: CASSDRGPYEQYF.

The rearrangement uses TRBV28 and TRBJ2-6, with D tentatively TRBD2 (5 bases). The V end was cut by 8 bases, the J end by 4 bases, with 9 bases between. CDR1 is MDHEN and CDR2 is SYDVKM in the germline V gene. This CDR3 contains 13 residues. CDR3: CASRGPGANVLTF. CDR3 nucleotide sequence: TGTGCCAGCCGGGGTCCCGGGGCCAACGTCCTGACTTTC.

The CDR3 reads CASSARGYGSYNEQFF. The CDR3 DNA sequence: TGTGCCAGCAGTGCACGGGGGTACGGTAGCTACAATGAGCAGTTCTTC. The chain employs TRBV2 and TRBJ2-1, with a tentative D call TRBD2 (6 bases). Germline CDR1 SNHLY, CDR2 FYNNEI. CDR3 length equals 16 residues. Trimming shortened V by 4 bases and J by 3 bases, and 16 bases separated the two germline ends.

The CDR3 DNA is TGTGCCAGCAGTTACTCAGGGACAGAGACCCAGTACTTC. As protein: CASSYSGTETQYF. The chain recombines TRBV6-5 with TRBJ2-5; perhaps D is TRBD1 or TRBD2 (5 bases each). From germline, CDR1 is MNHEY and CDR2 SVGAGI. V lost 0 bases, J lost 4 bases, and 6 bases lay in between. The CDR3 has 13 amino acids.

The gene calls are TRBV7-9 and TRBJ1-2; D perhaps matches TRBD1 (5 bases). V dropped 8 bases and J dropped 5 bases, with 18 bases sitting between them. The CDR3 loop spans 14 amino acids. CDR1 and CDR2 from the germline V gene are SEHNR and FQNEAQ (reference sequence). The DNA of the CDR3 is TGTGCCAGCGTCTCGACAGAAGAGCAATATGGCTACACCTTC. As protein: CASVSTEEQYGYTF. The entire variable domain, with the rest obtained from reference TRBV7-9 and TRBJ1-2, is as follows: DTGVSQNPRHKITKRGQNVTFRCDPISEHNRLYWYRQTLGQGPEFLTYFQNEAQLEKSRLLSDRFSAERPKGSFSTLEIQRTEQGDSAMYLCASVSTEEQYGYTFGSGTRLTVV.

CDR3 loop: CASSPGLNQPQHF. As DNA, the CDR3 is TGTGCCAGCAGTCCGGGACTCAATCAGCCCCAGCATTTT. The genes are TRBV28 and TRBJ1-5; TRBD1 might be the D (5 bases). Germline CDR1 and CDR2: MDHEN and SYDVKM. The CDR3 covers 13 residues. Trimming pared 5 bases from V and 3 bases from J, leaving 8 bases between.

The gene calls are TRBV15 and TRBJ2-2; D unclear. V dropped 6 bases and J dropped 5 bases, with 10 bases sitting between them. The CDR3 sequence is 13 residues long. CDR1 and CDR2 (germline): LNHNV, YYDKDF (reference sequence). The DNA for the CDR3 is TGTGCCACCAGTCCCTTGGCGACCGGGGAGCTGTTTTTT. Translating gives CATSPLATGELFF.

The rearrangement joins TRBV7-9 to TRBJ2-2; D gene unclear. V lost 2 bases and J 1 base, leaving 8 bases between the germline ends. The CDR3 loop spans 15 amino acids. The germline V gene encodes CDR1 SEHNR and CDR2 FQNEAQ (reference sequence). In nucleotides, the CDR3 is TGTGCCAGCAGCTTAATCATGCTGAACACCGGGGAGCTGTTTTTT. This translates into CASSLIMLNTGELFF.

J is TRBJ1-3 and V is TRBV19; D gene unclear. Germline loops: CDR1 LNHDA, CDR2 SQIVND (reference sequence). Trimming pared 2 bases from V and 2 bases from J, leaving 10 bases between. The CDR3 is made up of 15 amino acids. The CDR3 nucleotides are TGTGCCAGTAGTATATGGACCGACGCTGGAAACACCATATATTTT. Its translation is CASSIWTDAGNTIYF.

The J gene is TRBJ2-5, the V gene TRBV11-2, with a tentative D call TRBD2 (5 bases). The end of the DNA fits TRBJ2-7 better, so the J call may be wrong. The germline CDR1 and CDR2 sequences are SGHAT and FQNNGV. CDR3 length: 15 residues. CDR3 loop: CASSWGGLDSYEQYF. The CDR3 DNA is TGTGCCAGCAGCTGGGGTGGACTCGACTCCTACGAGCAGTACTTC.

In its sample, this clone was seen once. CDR3 nucleotides: TGTGCCAGCAGTTGGACAGCAACTAATGAAAAACTGTTTTTT. This sequence encodes CASSWTATNEKLFF. V and J are TRBV9 and TRBJ1-4, with D possibly matching TRBD1 (6 bases). V was cut by 5 bases and J by 0 bases, with 8 bases left in between. In germline, CDR1 is SGDLS, CDR2 YYNGEE. The CDR3 runs to 14 residues.